This entry is about one T cell receptor (beta chain). Authors' analysis steps: Estimation of nucleated cell counts was performed using reference gene primer amplification. The protocol was immunoSEQ multiplex PCR, while the TCRdb copy is restricted to in-frame clones and leaves out a portion. The V and J calls and clone size are taken from that table; D and trimming were inferred from the DNA. The sample contains about 120,000 clones, over 60% of which appear only once. V gave up 3 bases and J gave up 4 bases, with 12 bases separating them. This CDR3 is built from 15 residues. The germline V gene has CDR1 LNHDA and CDR2 SQIVND (reference sequence). This entry comes from a study of blood T cell repertoires in COVID-19. Study information: Samples representing acute and convalescent COVID-19 were sourced from the United States, Italy and Spain. T cells, B-cell-depleted T cells, or PBMCs provided the cDNA or gDNA that served as material.

This TCR was sampled from a woman between 65 and 79 years old with acute or convalescent COVID-19. This rearrangement joins TRBV19 to TRBJ1-4; D is uncertain. The sample comprised peripheral blood. This CDR3 is CASSISGRDNEKLFF. In nucleotides, the CDR3 is TGTGCCAGTAGTATCTCGGGGAGGGATAATGAAAAACTGTTTTTT.